This paragraph reports one TCR beta chain. Seattle patient enrollment occurred during active infection, with longitudinal follow-up thereafter. This record belongs to a study of blood T cell repertoires in COVID-19. The protocol was immunoSEQ multiplex PCR, while the TCRdb copy is restricted to in-frame clones and leaves out a portion. This sample has 70,000 to 100,000 clones, with around 89% found just once. V lost 2 bases and J lost 4, with 8 bases in between. Germline CDR1 and CDR2: SGHAT and FQNNGV. The CDR3 is 13 amino acids. The chain couples TRBV11-2 to TRBJ1-2; weak D call: TRBD1 (6 bases). This receptor was identified in a man aged 50 to 60 with COVID-19, enrolled during active disease. The sample taken for sequencing was peripheral blood. Written as DNA, the CDR3 is TGTGCCAGCAGCTTAACAGGGACCTATGGCTACACCTTC. This gives the protein CASSLTGTYGYTF.